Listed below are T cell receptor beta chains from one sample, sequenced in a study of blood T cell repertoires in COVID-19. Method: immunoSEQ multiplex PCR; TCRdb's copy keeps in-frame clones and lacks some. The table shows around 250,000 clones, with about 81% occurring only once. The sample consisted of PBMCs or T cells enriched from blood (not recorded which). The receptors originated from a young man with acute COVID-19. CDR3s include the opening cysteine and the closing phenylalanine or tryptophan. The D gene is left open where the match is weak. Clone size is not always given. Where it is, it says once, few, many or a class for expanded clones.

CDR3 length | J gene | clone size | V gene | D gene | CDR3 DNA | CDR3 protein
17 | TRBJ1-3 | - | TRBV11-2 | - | TGTGCCAGCAGGCAGGCCACAGGGTTGGAGGCTGGAAACACCATATATTTT | CASRQATGLEAGNTIYF
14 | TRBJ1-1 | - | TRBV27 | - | TGTGCCAGCAGCCCGCGGCGGGAAAACACTGAAGCTTTCTTT | CASSPRRENTEAFF
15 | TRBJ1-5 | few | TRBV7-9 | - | TGTGCCAGCAGCTTAGGGGACGGGAGGGGTCAGCCCCAGCATTTT | CASSLGDGRGQPQHF
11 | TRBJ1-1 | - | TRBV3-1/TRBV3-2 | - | TGTGCCAGCAGCCAGCAGGGCCCCGCTTTCTTT | CASSQQGPAFF
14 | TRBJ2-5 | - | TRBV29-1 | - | TGCAGCGTCGGGGACACTCAGGGGGGAGAGACCCAGTACTTC | CSVGDTQGGETQYF
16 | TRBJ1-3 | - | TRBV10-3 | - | TGTGCCATCAGTGAGTCGGGAGACATCTCTGGAAACACCATATATTTT | CAISESGDISGNTIYF
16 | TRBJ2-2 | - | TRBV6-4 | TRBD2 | TGTGCCAGCAGTGGGACAGCGGGAGCGAGCACCGGGGAGCTGTTTTTT | CASSGTAGASTGELFF
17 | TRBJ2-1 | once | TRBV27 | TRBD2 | TGTGCCAGCAGTAGCCTATCCGGGACTAGCGTCGACAATGAGCAGTTCTTC | CASSSLSGTSVDNEQFF
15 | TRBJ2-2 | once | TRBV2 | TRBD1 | TGTGCCAGCGGGAGACAGGGGGCGAACACCGGGGAGCTGTTTTTT | CASGRQGANTGELFF
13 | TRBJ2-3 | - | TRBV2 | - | TGTGCCAGCAACGAGGGGGGGCCCTTTGCGCAGTATTTT | CASNEGGPFAQYF
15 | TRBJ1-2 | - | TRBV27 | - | TGTGCCAGCAGTCCATCAGGGCGAGCTGGCTATGGCTACACCTTC | CASSPSGRAGYGYTF
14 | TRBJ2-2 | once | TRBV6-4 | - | TGTGCCAGCAGTTTTGAAGGAGACACCGGGGAGCTGTTTTTT | CASSFEGDTGELFF
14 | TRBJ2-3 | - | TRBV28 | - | TGTGCCAGCAGTTTAACCTCTATCACAGATACGCAGTATTTT | CASSLTSITDTQYF
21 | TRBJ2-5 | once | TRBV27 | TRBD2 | TGTGCCAGCAGTTTAAGGGTGTCGCAGGAGACTAGCGGGGGCCTCCAAGAGACCCAGTACTTC | CASSLRVSQETSGGLQETQYF